This T cell receptor beta chain was captured by sequencing in a study of shared clonotypes between healthy human individuals. Study results and caveats: Memory subsets generally showed smaller estimated richness than naive subsets did.

TCRdb keeps only in-frame clones here, not all; method: immunoSEQ multiplex PCR. The sample has more than 2,000,000 clones, just over 90% seen once. Germline V gives CDR1 SGHNT, CDR2 YYREEE (reference sequence). The CDR3 loop spans 13 amino acids. V dropped 0 bases and J dropped 3 bases, with 4 bases sitting between them. About this clone: Its antigen is still unknown. Other DNA sequences in this sample translate to the same CDR3.

The chain couples TRBV5-4 to TRBJ1-5; D is unresolved. The specimen sequenced was naive CD4+ T cells sorted from blood. The subset: CD45RA+ positively selected. The TCR sequence derives from a man between 18 and 35 years old in good health. In DNA, the CDR3 is TGTGCCAGCAGCTTGGAGCCCAATCAGCCCCAGCATTTT. It encodes CASSLEPNQPQHF.